This record looks at one T cell receptor beta chain sequence and its context. Clones were sequenced by immunoSEQ multiplex PCR, and TCRdb holds only the in-frame ones, with some missing. This table has millions of clones, 90% to 95% appearing once. V dropped 4 bases and J dropped 3 bases, with 19 bases sitting between them. The germline CDR1 and CDR2 sequences are SGHRS and YFSETQ. The length of the CDR3 is 17 residues. This record comes from a study of shared clonotypes between healthy human individuals. The receptor was isolated from a man younger than 35 in good health. The material sequenced was naive CD4+ T cells sorted from blood. Subset of the sample: CD45RA+ positively selected. The chain carries TRBV5-1 and TRBJ1-4, with D possibly matching TRBD1 (6 bases). DNA for the CDR3: TGCGCCAGCAGCCCACTACAGGGTGCCCGGGCTAATGAAAAACTGTTTTTT. It specifies CASSPLQGARANEKLFF.